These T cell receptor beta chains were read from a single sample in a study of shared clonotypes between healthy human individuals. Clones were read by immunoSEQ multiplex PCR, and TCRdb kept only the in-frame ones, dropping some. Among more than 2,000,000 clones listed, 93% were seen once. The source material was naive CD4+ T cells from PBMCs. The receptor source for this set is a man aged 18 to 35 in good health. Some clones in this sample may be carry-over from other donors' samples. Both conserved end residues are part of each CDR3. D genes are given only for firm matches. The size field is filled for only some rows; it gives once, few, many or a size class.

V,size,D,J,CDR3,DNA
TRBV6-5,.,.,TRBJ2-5,CASSYLGGRETQYF,TGTGCCAGCAGTTACCTGGGAGGCAGAGAGACCCAGTACTTC
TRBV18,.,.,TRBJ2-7,CASSPGVSRSSSYEQYF,TGTGCCAGCTCACCAGGGGTTTCGCGGTCGAGCTCCTACGAGCAGTACTTC
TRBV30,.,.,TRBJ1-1,CAWRPKGDTEAFF,TGTGCCTGGAGACCAAAAGGGGACACTGAAGCTTTCTTT
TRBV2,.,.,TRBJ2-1,CASSVITRNEQFF,TGTGCCAGCAGTGTCATAACCCGCAATGAGCAGTTCTTC
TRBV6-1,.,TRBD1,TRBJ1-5,CASLRTGANQPQHF,TGTGCCAGCTTAAGGACAGGGGCCAATCAGCCCCAGCATTTT
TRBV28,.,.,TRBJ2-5,CASSHGSRGRVRETQYF,TGTGCCAGCAGTCACGGCTCGAGGGGGAGGGTTCGGGAGACCCAGTACTTC
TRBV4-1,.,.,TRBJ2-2,CASSHGRSPAGELFF,TGCGCCAGCAGCCACGGCAGGTCCCCCGCCGGGGAGCTGTTTTTT
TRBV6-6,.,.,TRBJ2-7,CASSYVWGWSYEQYF,TGTGCCAGCAGTTACGTCTGGGGTTGGAGCTACGAGCAGTACTTC
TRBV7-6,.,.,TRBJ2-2,CASSLVQVRTANTGELFF,TGTGCCAGCAGCTTAGTCCAAGTACGGACAGCGAACACCGGGGAGCTGTTTTTT
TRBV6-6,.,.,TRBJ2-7,CASSPGVSTSEQYF,TGTGCCAGCAGTCCCGGTGTCAGTACCTCCGAGCAGTACTTC
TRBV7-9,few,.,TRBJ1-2,CASSETIPITF,TGTGCCAGCAGCGAGACGATACCCATTACCTTC
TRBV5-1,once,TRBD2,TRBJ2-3,CASSLSPLAGGPGTQYF,TGCGCCAGCAGCTTGTCTCCACTAGCGGGAGGGCCGGGTACGCAGTATTTT
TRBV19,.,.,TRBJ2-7,CASSTISSGVGEQYF,TGTGCCAGTAGTACCATATCATCAGGGGTCGGAGAGCAGTACTTC
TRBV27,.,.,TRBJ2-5,CASSSGRKRSIQTQYF,TGTGCCAGCAGTTCGGGACGTAAACGGTCAATACAGACCCAGTACTTC
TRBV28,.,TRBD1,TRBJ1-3,CASTLTGAGNTIYF,TGTGCCAGCACCCTGACAGGGGCTGGAAACACCATATATTTT
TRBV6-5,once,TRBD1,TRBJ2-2,CASSQTGAGELFF,TGTGCCAGCAGTCAGACAGGGGCCGGGGAGCTGTTTTTT
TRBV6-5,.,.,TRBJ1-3,CASSSITTGNTIYF,TGTGCCAGCAGTTCCATAACGACTGGAAACACCATATATTTT
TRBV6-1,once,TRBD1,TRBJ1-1,CASSDRGTGGYGDTEAFF,TGTGCCAGCAGTGACCGAGGGACAGGGGGCTACGGGGACACTGAAGCTTTCTTT
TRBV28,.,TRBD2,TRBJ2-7,CASRTSGTYEQYF,TGTGCCAGCAGGACTAGCGGCACCTACGAGCAGTACTTC
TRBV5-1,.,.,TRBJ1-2,CASSLESTGNHGYTF,TGCGCCAGCAGCTTGGAATCCACAGGGAACCATGGCTACACCTTC
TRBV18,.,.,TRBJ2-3,CASSPGRTIADTQYF,TGTGCCAGCTCACCAGGTCGGACTATCGCAGATACGCAGTATTTT
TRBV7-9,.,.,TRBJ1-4,CASSLGSAPNEKLFF,TGTGCCAGCAGCTTAGGCTCGGCACCCAATGAAAAACTGTTTTTT
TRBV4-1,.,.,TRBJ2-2,CASSQIGRTSGIGELFF,TGCGCCAGCAGCCAGATTGGGCGGACTTCAGGAATAGGGGAGCTGTTTTTT
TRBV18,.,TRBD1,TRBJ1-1,CASSPKMDRDAFF,TGTGCCAGCTCACCGAAAATGGACAGGGACGCTTTCTTT
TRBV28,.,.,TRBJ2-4,CASSAPGSLTKNIQYF,TGTGCCAGCAGCGCTCCGGGGTCTCTAACCAAAAACATTCAGTACTTC
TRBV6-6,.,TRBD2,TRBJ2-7,CASSLPGTSGSYEQYF,TGTGCCAGCAGTCTCCCAGGGACTAGCGGGAGCTACGAGCAGTACTTC
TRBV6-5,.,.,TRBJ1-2,CASRDTGTYGYTF,TGTGCCAGCAGGGATACAGGGACCTATGGCTACACCTTC
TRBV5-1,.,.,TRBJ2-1,CASSAAMGRYGNEQFF,TGCGCCAGCAGCGCCGCAATGGGTAGGTATGGGAATGAGCAGTTCTTC
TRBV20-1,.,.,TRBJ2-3,CSVRAGDTQYF,TGCAGTGTCAGAGCGGGCGATACGCAGTATTTT